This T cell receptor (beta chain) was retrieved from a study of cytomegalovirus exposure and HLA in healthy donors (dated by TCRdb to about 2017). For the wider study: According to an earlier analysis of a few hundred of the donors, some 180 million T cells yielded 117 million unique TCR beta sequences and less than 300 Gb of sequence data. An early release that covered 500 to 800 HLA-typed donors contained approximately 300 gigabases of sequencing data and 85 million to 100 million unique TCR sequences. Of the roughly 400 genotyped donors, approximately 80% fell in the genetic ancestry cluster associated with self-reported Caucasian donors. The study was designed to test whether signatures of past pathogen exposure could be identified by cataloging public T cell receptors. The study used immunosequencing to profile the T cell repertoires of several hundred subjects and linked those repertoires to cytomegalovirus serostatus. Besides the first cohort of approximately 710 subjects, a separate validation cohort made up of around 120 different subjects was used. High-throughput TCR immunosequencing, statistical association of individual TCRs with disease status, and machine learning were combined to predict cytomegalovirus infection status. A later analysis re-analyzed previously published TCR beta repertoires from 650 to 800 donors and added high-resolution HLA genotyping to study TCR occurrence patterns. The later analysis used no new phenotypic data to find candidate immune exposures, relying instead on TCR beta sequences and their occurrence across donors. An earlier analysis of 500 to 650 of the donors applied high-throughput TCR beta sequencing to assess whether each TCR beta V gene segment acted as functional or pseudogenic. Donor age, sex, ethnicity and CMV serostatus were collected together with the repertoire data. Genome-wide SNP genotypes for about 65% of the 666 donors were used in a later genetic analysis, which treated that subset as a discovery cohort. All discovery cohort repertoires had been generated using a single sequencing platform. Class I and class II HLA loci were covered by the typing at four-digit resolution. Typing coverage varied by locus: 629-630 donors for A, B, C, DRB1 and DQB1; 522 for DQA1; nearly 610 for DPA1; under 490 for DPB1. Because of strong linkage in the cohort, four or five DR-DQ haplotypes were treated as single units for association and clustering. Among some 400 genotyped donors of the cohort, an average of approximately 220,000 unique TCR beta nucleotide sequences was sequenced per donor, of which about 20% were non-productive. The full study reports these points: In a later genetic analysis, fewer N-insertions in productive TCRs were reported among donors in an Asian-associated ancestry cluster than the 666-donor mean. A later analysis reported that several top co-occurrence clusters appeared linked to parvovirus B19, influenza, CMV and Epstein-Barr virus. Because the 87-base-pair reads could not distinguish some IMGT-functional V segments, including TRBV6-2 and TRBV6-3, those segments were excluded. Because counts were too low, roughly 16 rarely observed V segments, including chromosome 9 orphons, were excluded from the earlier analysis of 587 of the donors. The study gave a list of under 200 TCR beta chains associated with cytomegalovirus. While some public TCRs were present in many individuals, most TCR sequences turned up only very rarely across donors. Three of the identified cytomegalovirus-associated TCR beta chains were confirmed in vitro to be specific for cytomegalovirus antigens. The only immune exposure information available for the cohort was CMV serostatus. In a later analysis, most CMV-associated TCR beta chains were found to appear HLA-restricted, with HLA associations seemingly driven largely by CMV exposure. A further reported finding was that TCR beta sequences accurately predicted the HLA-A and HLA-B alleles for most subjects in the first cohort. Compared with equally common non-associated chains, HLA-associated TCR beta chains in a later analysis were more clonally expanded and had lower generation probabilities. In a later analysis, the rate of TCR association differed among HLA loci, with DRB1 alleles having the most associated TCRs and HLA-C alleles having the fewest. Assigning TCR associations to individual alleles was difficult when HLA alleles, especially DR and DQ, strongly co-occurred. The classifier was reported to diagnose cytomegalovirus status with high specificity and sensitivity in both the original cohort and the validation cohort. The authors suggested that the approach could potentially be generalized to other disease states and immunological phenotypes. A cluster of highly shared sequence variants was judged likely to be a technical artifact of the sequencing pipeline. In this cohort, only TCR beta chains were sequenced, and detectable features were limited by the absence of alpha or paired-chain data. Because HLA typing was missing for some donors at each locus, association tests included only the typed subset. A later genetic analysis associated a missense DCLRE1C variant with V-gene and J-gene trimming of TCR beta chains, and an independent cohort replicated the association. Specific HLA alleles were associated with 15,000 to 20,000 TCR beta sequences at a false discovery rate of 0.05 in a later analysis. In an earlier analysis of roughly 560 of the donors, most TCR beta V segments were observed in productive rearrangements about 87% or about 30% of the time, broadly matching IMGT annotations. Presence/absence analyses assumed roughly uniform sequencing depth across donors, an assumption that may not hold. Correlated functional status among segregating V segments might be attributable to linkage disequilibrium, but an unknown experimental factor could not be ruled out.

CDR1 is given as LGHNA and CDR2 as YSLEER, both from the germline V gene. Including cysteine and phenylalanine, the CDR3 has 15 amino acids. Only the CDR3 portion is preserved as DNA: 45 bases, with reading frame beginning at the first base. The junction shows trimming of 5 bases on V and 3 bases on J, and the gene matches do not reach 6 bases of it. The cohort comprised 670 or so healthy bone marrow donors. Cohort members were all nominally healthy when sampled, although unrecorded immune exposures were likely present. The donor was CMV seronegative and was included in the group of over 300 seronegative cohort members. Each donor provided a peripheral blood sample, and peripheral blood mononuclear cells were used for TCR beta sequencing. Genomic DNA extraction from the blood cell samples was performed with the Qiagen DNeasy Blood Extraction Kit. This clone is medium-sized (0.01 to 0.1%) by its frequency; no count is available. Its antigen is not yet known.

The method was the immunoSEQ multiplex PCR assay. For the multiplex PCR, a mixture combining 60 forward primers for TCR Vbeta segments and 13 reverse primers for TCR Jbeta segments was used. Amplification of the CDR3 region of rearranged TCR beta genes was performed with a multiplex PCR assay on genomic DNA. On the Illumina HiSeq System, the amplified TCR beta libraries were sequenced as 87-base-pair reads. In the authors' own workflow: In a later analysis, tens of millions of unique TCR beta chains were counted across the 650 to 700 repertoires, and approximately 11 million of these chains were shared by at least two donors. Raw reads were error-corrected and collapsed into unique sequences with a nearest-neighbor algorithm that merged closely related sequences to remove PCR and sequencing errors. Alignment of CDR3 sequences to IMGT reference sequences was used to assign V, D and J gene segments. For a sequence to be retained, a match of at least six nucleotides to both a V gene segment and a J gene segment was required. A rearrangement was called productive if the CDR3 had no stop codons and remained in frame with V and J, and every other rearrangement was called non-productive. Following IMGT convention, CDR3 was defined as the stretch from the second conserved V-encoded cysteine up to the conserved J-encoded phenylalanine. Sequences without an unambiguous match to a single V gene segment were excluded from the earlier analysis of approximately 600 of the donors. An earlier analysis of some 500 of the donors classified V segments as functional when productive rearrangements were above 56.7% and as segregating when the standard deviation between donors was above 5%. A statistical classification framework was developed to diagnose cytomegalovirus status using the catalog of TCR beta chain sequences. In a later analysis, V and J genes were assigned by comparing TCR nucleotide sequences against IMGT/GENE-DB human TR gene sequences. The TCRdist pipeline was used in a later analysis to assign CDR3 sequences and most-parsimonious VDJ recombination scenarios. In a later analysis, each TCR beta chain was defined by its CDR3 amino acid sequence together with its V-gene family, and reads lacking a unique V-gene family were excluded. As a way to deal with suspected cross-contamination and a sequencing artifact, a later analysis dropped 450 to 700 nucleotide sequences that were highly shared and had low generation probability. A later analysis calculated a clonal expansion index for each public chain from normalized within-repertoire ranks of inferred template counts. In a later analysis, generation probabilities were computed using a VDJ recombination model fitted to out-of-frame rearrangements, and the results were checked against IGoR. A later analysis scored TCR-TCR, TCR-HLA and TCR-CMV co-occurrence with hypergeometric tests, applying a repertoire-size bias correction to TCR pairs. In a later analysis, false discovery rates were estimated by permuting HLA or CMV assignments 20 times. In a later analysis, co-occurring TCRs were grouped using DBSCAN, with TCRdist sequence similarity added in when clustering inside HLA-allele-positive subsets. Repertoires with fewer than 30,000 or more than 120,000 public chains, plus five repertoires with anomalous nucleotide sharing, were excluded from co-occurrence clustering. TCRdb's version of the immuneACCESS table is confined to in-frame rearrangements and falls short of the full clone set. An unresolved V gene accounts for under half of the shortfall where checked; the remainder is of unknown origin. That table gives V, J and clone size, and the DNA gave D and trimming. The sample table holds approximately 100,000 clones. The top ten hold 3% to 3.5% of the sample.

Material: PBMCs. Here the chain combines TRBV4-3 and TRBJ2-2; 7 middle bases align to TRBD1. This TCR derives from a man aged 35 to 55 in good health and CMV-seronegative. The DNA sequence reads TGCGCCAGCAGCGAGGGGGCCGTCGACACCGGGGAGCTGTTTTTT. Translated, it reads CASSEGAVDTGELFF.